The T cell receptor beta chain under discussion was sequenced for a study of B cell selection in AIRE deficiency. Study results and limitations: Of several thousand shared Treg TCRbeta sequences, over 30% were healthy-only, more than 7.5% patient-only. Only TCRbeta was sequenced; about 37% of shared healthy Treg sequences appeared in Tconv. Shared Treg sequences were biased toward short CDR3s with few non-templated nucleotide insertions. Patient Tconv cells held around a third of Treg sequences shared by healthy donors.

This clone was observed once. Its antigen is as yet unknown. Conventional CD4 T cells were sorted as CD4+CD127+ cells. Some clones are missing from TCRdb's copy, which holds only in-frame ones; the method was immunoSEQ multiplex PCR. The sample has 20,000 to 25,000 clones, roughly 97% seen once. Germline assignment: CDR1 SEHNR and CDR2 FQNEAQ (reference sequence). The V and J ends lost 3 bases and 0 bases respectively, with 14 bases between them. The CDR3 runs 16 residues. The sequenced sample consisted of conventional CD4+ T cells sorted from PBMCs. The clonotype originates from a human donor with AIRE deficiency. This sequence joins TRBV7-9 and TRBJ1-2, with D possibly TRBD1 on 6 matching bases. This chain's CDR3 is CASSFQGSTANYGYTF. The CDR3 DNA follows: TGTGCCAGCAGCTTCCAGGGGTCCACAGCTAACTATGGCTACACCTTC.